Sequencing of this TCR beta chain was carried out in a study of shared clonotypes between healthy human individuals. Assay: immunoSEQ multiplex PCR; the TCRdb copy retains only in-frame clones and omits some. Seen here are around 720,000 clones, about three quarters observed once, and the top ten hold 1.5% to 2%. Everyone who donated was a Caucasian adult who lived in Nashville, Tennessee. The receptor was isolated from a woman aged 25 to 39 in good health. Sequencing was performed on memory CD4+ T cells sorted from blood. Described subset: CD45RA-negative fraction.

For the CDR3, the DNA is TGCAGCGTCCTGACAGGGGAAGGGACTGAAGCTTTCTTT. Its protein is CSVLTGEGTEAFF. The rearrangement joins TRBV29-1 to TRBJ1-1; TRBD1 matches 8 bases. The CDR3 has 13 amino acids. With V trimmed by 6 bases and J by 5 bases, 8 bases remained unmatched. Per germline, CDR1 SQVTM and CDR2 ANQGSEA.